A single sample is the source of the 22 T cell receptor beta chains below, sequenced in a study of blood T cells in healthy people across ages. Primers used in a second PCR of about 7 to 12 cycles were a sample-barcoded 5' primer and a J-beta primer mix. TCRdb recomputed calls from the 5' RACE reads with MiXCR, one row per CDR3 protein. The sample carries around 650,000 distinct CDR3 sequences, 32% recorded once. Sequencing input: blood. The receptor source for this set is a woman of 80 years or more in good health.

This clonotype was counted many times. The rearrangement joins TRBV28 to TRBJ2-1; D gene uncertain. V was shortened by 3 bases and J by 10 bases, with 7 bases between the two germline ends. CDR3 length: 11 amino acids. CDR1 is MDHEN, CDR2 SYDVKM, per germline. CDR3 sequence: CASSLRSEQFF. The CDR3 nucleotides are TGTGCCAGCAGTTTGAGGTCAGAGCAGTTCTTC.

The rearrangement links TRBV7-3 to TRBJ2-5; D is perhaps TRBD2 (7 bases). Gene TRBJ2-1 matches the end of the DNA better, so the J call may be wrong. This CDR3 region has 15 residues. Germline V gives CDR1 SGHTA, CDR2 FQGTGA. The CDR3 is CASSLGGADQETQFF. For the CDR3, the DNA is TGTGCCAGCAGCTTAGGGGGGGCCGACCAAGAGACCCAGTTCTTC.

Notes on this clonotype: A much larger clone sits a single nucleotide away, making a read error possible. The chain couples TRBV6-1 to TRBJ2-7; a possible D gene is TRBD2 (6 bases). V lost 6 bases and J lost 7, with 22 bases in between. This CDR3 is built from 15 residues. Germline V gene lookup returns CDR1 MNHNS and CDR2 SASEGT. Here the CDR3 DNA reads TGTGCCAGCAGGGAATGGGGGGATTCCTACAATGAGCAGTACTTC. It is translated as CASREWGDSYNEQYF.

This clonotype was seen a handful of times. The chain links TRBV30 to TRBJ2-4; 10 positions agree with TRBD2. The CDR3 consists of 18 residues. V shed 0 bases, J shed 0 bases, and the junction held 8 bases outside the gene matches. Germline loops: CDR1 GTSNPN, CDR2 SVGIG (reference sequence). The CDR3 region is CAWSVWSGGALAKNIQYF. Written as DNA, the CDR3 is TGTGCCTGGAGTGTCTGGAGCGGGGGGGCCTTAGCCAAAAACATTCAGTACTTC.

This clonotype showed up just a few times. The V gene is TRBV7-2, the J gene TRBJ2-7; D tentatively fits TRBD1 or TRBD2 (5 bases each). V was cut by 5 bases and J by 2 bases, with 13 bases left in between. CDR3 length: 14 amino acids. CDR1 is SGHTA, CDR2 FQGNSA, per germline. CDR3 sequence (DNA): TGTGCCAGCAGCGGGGGACCGCAGGCCTACGAGCAGTACTTC. It is translated as CASSGGPQAYEQYF.

This clonotype was seen repeatedly, ten times or more. This chain joins TRBV5-1 and TRBJ2-5; D ambiguous. Trimming shortened V by 2 bases and J by 3 bases, and 14 bases separated the two germline ends. The CDR3 length is 15 residues. Looked up from germline, CDR1 is SGHRS and CDR2 is YFSETQ. The CDR3 sequence: CASSLEERSKETQYF. CDR3 nucleotide sequence: TGCGCCAGCAGCTTAGAGGAACGGTCCAAAGAGACCCAGTACTTC.

This clonotype was counted ten times or more. This chain connects TRBV7-2 to TRBJ2-1; no firm D call. V was cut by 5 bases and J by 8 bases, with 7 bases left in between. CDR3 length: 11 amino acids. Germline V CDR1 and CDR2: SGHTA, FQGNSA. The CDR3 sequence: CASSRFDEQFF. DNA for the CDR3: TGTGCCAGCAGCCGCTTCGATGAGCAGTTCTTC.

A remark on this clonotype: The CDR3 carries no conserved terminal phenylalanine or tryptophan, so it likely arises from a read error. The chain recombines TRBV12-3 or TRBV12-4 with TRBJ2-3; TRBD2 might be the D (6 bases). CDR3 length: 14 residues. The V end lost 7 bases, the J end lost 4 bases, and 15 bases lay between the germline ends. The CDR3: CASTTGGRSDTQYS. The CDR3, as DNA: TGTGCCAGCACCACTGGAGGGAGATCAGATACGCAGTATTCT.

This clonotype was detected a few times. V and J are TRBV5-1 and TRBJ2-2; D remains unclear. CDR3 size: 14 residues. The V gene's germline CDR1 is SGHRS and CDR2 YFSETQ. The V gene lost 0 bases and the J gene lost 5 bases, with 8 bases spanning the gap. CDR3 sequence reads: CASSLEAGTGELFF. For the CDR3, the DNA is TGCGCCAGCAGCTTGGAAGCAGGAACCGGGGAGCTGTTTTTT.

In its sample, this clonotype was seen a few times. The rearrangement uses TRBV7-3 and TRBJ2-2, with D perhaps matching TRBD1 (6 bases). The CDR3 totals 15 residues. CDR1 and CDR2 (germline): SGHTA, FQGTGA. Trimming left V 4 bases short and J 1 base short, with 10 bases between. The CDR3 loop reads CASSWTTGNTGELFF. CDR3 nucleotide sequence: TGTGCCAGCAGCTGGACGACAGGGAACACCGGGGAGCTGTTTTTT.

A word on this clonotype: A read error is possible here, since a much larger clone lies one base away. The chain is built from TRBV7-3 and TRBJ2-1; 14 nucleotides line up with TRBD2. CDR1 SGHTA and CDR2 FQGTGA come from the germline V gene. The trim removed 4 bases at V and 11 bases at J, leaving 10 bases unmatched. The CDR3 contains 16 residues. This CDR3 is CASSSSPGLAGAKQFF. CDR3 sequence (DNA): TGTGCCAGCAGCTCCTCACCGGGACTAGCGGGGGCGAAGCAGTTCTTC.

About this clonotype itself: One end of the junction fails to match germline, which may point to a read error. The V gene is TRBV7-2, the J gene TRBJ2-2; 7 nucleotides align to TRBD2. The CDR3 contains 17 residues. Looked up from germline, CDR1 is SGHTA and CDR2 is FQGNSA. The CDR3 loop is CAGSLVGTTLHPGELFF. Here the CDR3 DNA reads TGTGCCGGCAGCTTAGTGGGGACTACTCTCCACCCCGGGGAGCTGTTTTTT.

Ten or more counts support this clonotype. This chain connects TRBV6-2 or TRBV6-3 to TRBJ2-5, with D possibly being TRBD1 (6 bases). Trimming shortened V by 5 bases and J by 7 bases, and 14 bases separated the two germline ends. The CDR3 loop spans 13 amino acids. Germline lookup yields CDR1 MNHEY and CDR2 SVGEGT. The CDR3 nucleotides are TGTGCCAGCAGTGTGGGCCAGGGGATGACCCAGTACTTC. Its protein product is CASSVGQGMTQYF.

The chain links TRBV20-1 to TRBJ2-3; tentatively, D is TRBD2 (6 bases). Germline CDR1 reads DFQATT; CDR2 reads SNEGSKA (reference sequence). The CDR3 is made up of 13 amino acids. The CDR3 loop is CSALADATDTQYF. As DNA, the CDR3 is TGCAGCGCCTTAGCGGACGCCACAGATACGCAGTATTTT.

To note about this clonotype: Given a much more abundant clone one base away, this may be a read error. The chain recombines TRBV20-1 with TRBJ1-2; no clear D. Germline CDR1 is DFQATT and CDR2 is SNEGSKA (reference sequence). This CDR3 spans 11 amino acids. In nucleotides, the CDR3 is TGCAGTGCTAGAGATAACTATGACTACACCTTC. It yields the protein CSARDNYDYTF.

Concerning this clonotype: A clone one base away is much larger, so this may be a read error. The rearrangement links TRBV20-1 to TRBJ2-4; D may correspond to TRBD1 or TRBD2 (5 bases each). This CDR3 region has 12 residues. In germline, CDR1 is DFQATT, CDR2 SNEGSKA (reference sequence). CDR3 loop: CSTREGKNIQYF. DNA of the CDR3: TGCAGTACTAGAGAGGGGAAAAACATTCAGTACTTC.

In its sample, this clonotype was seen many times. V usage is TRBV7-9 and J usage is TRBJ2-5; TRBD1 might be the D (6 bases). This CDR3 is 13 amino acids long. With 7 bases removed from V and 4 bases from J, the gap between germline ends came to 13 bases. Germline V gene sequence: CDR1 SEHNR, CDR2 FQNEAQ (reference sequence). In nucleotides, the CDR3 is TGTGCCAGCATCCAGGACAGTCGAGAGACCCAGTACTTC. Amino acids: CASIQDSRETQYF.

This clonotype was detected only a few times. The chain is built from TRBV20-1 and TRBJ1-5; no firm D call. V shed 2 bases and J shed 2 bases, with 4 bases lying between them. Germline CDR1 reads DFQATT; CDR2 reads SNEGSKA (reference sequence). This CDR3 is built from 12 residues. The CDR3 is CSARRGNQPQHF. In nucleotides, the CDR3 is TGCAGTGCTAGAAGGGGCAATCAGCCCCAGCATTTT.

A few counts support this clonotype. A much more abundant neighbour one base away suggests this may be a read error. The rearrangement links TRBV3-1 to TRBJ2-1; perhaps TRBD1 as D (6 bases). The end of the DNA fits TRBJ2-7 better, so the J call may be wrong. This CDR3 comprises 17 residues. In germline, CDR1 is LGHDT, CDR2 YNNKEL (reference sequence). Written as DNA, the CDR3 is TGTGCCAGCAGCCAAGAAGTGGGGGCGAGCTCCTACAATGAGCAGTACTTC. As protein: CASSQEVGASSYNEQYF.

Remarks on this clonotype: A much larger clone is a single base away; this may be a read error. The chain joins TRBV5-4 to TRBJ2-7, with TRBD2 matching over 11 bases. The germline V gene has CDR1 SGHNT and CDR2 YYREEE (reference sequence). The CDR3 is 14 amino acids. The trim removed 4 bases at V and 7 bases at J, leaving 7 bases unmatched. The CDR3 DNA is TGTGCCAGCAGCCGGACTAGCGGGTCCAATGAGCAGTACTTC. Translated, it gives CASSRTSGSNEQYF.

The V gene is TRBV9, the J gene TRBJ2-7, with a weak D call TRBD2 (6 bases). The germline gives CDR1 SGDLS, CDR2 YYNGEE. Trimming removed 4 bases at V and 5 bases at J, with 13 bases between. This CDR3 contains 13 residues. The DNA for the CDR3 is TGTGCCAGCAGCCTCGGGGGTTGGAACGAGCAGTACTTC. It is translated as CASSLGGWNEQYF.

The V gene is TRBV7-6, the J gene TRBJ2-7; 11 bases fit TRBD1. There are 16 residues in the CDR3. With 5 bases clipped from V and 2 bases from J, the junction kept 8 bases outside the gene matches. The germline CDR1 and CDR2 sequences are SGHVS and FNYEAQ. CDR3: CASSQQGQGATYEQYF. In DNA, the CDR3 is TGTGCCAGCAGCCAACAAGGACAGGGGGCCACCTACGAGCAGTACTTC.